A single T cell receptor (beta chain) is shown here with its context. What it binds is not known. This entry comes from a study of T cells in Graves' hyperthyroidism and ophthalmopathy. The study, taken as a whole, reports: Most clonotypes expanded in the thyroid (above 0.001) were also present in blood. Ophthalmopathy got predicted by the model a median roughly six months before its onset.

There are 16 residues in the CDR3. V dropped 2 bases and J dropped 3 bases, with 13 bases sitting between them. In germline, CDR1 is LNHNV, CDR2 YYDKDF (reference sequence). Amplification of TCR beta CDR3 regions used RNA as the template. The TCR CDR3 was amplified in a first-round RT-PCR using the HTBI primer set. TCRdb re-called the multiplex PCR reads through MiXCR, storing one row per CDR3 protein. Among 650,000 to 800,000 distinct CDR3 sequences listed, about 45% were seen once. Patients having uncontrolled infection, another autoimmune disease, pregnancy or lactation were not included. Diagnoses were established using clinical symptoms, serum thyroxine and TRAb, thyroid ultrasound and orbital computed tomography.

Sequences were obtained from peripheral blood or thyroid tissue (not recorded which). The source is an adult man with Graves' disease, either hyperthyroidism or ophthalmopathy (not recorded which). The chain couples TRBV15 to TRBJ2-2; TRBD1 is a possible D gene (6 bases). CDR3 DNA sequence: TGTGCCACCAGCAGACAGGGGCTCTCTGACACCGGGGAGCTGTTTTTT. This sequence encodes CATSRQGLSDTGELFF.